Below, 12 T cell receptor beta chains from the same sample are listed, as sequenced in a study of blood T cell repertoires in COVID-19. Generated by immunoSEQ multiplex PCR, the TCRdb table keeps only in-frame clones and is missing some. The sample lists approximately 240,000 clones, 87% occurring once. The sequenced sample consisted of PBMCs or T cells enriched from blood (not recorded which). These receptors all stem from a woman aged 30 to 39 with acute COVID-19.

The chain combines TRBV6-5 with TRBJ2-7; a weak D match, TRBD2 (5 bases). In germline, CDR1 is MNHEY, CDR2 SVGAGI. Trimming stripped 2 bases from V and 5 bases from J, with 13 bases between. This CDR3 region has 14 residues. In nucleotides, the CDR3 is TGTGCCAGCAGTTACCTCGGGCCTAGCAACGAGCAGTACTTC. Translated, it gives CASSYLGPSNEQYF.

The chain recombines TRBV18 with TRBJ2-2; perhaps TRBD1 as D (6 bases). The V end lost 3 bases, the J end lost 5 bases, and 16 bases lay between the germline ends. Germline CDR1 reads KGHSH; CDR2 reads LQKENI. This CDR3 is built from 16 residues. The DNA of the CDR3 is TGTGCCAGCTCACCCTCGGCTACAGGGAGAACCGGGGAGCTGTTTTTT. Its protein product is CASSPSATGRTGELFF.

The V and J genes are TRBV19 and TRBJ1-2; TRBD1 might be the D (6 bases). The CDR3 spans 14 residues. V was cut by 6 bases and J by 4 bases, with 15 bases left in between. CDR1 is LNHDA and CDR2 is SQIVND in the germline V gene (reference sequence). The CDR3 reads CASSRGRVAYGYTF. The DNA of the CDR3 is TGTGCCAGTAGCAGGGGACGGGTCGCCTATGGCTACACCTTC.

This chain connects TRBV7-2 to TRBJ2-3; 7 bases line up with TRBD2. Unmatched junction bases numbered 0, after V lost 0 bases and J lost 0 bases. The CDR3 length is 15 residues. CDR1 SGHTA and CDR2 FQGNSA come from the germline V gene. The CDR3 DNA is TGTGCCAGCAGCTTAGCAGCGGGGAGCACAGATACGCAGTATTTT. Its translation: CASSLAAGSTDTQYF.

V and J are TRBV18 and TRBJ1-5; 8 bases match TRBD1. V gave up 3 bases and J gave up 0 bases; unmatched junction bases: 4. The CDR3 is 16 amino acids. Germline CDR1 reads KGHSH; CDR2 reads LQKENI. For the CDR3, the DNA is TGTGCCAGCTCACCCAGGACAGGGCTTAGCAATCAGCCCCAGCATTTT. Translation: CASSPRTGLSNQPQHF.

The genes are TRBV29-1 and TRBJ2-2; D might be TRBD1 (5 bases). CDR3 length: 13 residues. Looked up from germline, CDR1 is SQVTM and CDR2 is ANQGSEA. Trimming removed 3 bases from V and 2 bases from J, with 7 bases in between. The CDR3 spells CSVDQGNTGELFF. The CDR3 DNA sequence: TGCAGCGTTGACCAGGGAAACACCGGGGAGCTGTTTTTT.

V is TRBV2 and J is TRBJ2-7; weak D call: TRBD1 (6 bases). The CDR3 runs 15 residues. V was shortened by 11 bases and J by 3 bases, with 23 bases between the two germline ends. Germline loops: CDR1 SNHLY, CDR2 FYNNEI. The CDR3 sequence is CASTLTGPASYEQYF. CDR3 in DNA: TGTGCCTCGACCCTTACAGGGCCAGCCAGCTACGAGCAGTACTTC.

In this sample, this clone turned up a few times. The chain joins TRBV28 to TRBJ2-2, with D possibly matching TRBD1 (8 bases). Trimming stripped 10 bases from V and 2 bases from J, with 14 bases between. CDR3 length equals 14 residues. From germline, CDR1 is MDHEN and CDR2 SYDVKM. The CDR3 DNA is TGTGCCACTAACAGGGGGGGTAACACCGGGGAGCTGTTTTTT. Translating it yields CATNRGGNTGELFF.

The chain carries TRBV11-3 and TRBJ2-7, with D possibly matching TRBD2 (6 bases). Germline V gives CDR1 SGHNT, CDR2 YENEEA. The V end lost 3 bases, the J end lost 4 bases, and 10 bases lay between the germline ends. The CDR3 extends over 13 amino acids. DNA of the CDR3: TGTGCCAGCAGCTTCCGGGAGACTTACGAGCAGTACTTC. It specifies CASSFRETYEQYF.

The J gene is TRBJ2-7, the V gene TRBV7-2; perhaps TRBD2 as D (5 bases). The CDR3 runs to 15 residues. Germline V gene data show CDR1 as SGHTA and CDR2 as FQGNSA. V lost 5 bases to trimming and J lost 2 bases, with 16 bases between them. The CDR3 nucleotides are TGTGCCAGCAGCCCAGAATCGGGATCCACCTACGAGCAGTACTTC. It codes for CASSPESGSTYEQYF.

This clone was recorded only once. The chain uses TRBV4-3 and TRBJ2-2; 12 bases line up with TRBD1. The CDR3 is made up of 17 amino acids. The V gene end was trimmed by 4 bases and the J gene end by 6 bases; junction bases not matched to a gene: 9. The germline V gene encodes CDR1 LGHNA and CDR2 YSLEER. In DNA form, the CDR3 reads TGCGCCAGCAGCCGGGCCGAGGGGACAGGGGGCTCCGGGGAGCTGTTTTTT. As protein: CASSRAEGTGGSGELFF.

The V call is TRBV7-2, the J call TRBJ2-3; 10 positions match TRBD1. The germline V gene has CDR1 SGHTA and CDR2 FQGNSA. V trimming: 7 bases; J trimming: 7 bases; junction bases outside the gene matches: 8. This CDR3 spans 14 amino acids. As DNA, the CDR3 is TGTGCCAGCATTGCGGGACAGGGGTTCAATACGCAGTATTTT. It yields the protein CASIAGQGFNTQYF.